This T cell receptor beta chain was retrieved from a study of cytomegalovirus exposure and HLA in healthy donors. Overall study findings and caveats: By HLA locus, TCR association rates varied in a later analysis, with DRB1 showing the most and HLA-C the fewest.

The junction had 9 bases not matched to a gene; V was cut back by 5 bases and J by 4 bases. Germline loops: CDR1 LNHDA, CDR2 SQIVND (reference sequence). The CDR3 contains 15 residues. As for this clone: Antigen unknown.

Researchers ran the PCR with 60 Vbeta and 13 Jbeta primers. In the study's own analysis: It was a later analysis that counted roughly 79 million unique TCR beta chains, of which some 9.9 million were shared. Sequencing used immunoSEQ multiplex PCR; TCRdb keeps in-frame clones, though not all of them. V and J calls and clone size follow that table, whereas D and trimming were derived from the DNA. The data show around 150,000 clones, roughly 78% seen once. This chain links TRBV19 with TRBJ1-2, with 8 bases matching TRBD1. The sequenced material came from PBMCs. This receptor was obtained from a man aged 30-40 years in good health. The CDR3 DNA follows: TGTGCCAGTAGTTTCAGAACAGGGGGAAGCTATGGCTACACCTTC. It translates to CASSFRTGGSYGYTF.